Listed below are T cell receptor beta chains from one sample, sequenced in a study of vaccination and CD4 T cells after COVID-19. The antigens these receptors bind are not known. TCRdb reprocessed the PCR reads with MiXCR, giving one entry per CDR3 protein. The profile shows roughly 9,500 distinct CDR3 sequences, 30% to 35% of them singletons. The specimen sequenced was CD4+ T cells from blood, cultured in vitro. These receptors were obtained from a human donor in good health. CDR3s include the opening cysteine and the closing phenylalanine or tryptophan. A D gene is named only where the DNA matches it firmly. Clone size is given for some rows only: seen once, a few or many times, or a class if the clone is expanded.

TRBJ1-3 | - | - | TRBV7-9 | CASSSLRSGNTIYF | TGTGCCAGCAGCTCTCTTAGGTCTGGAAACACCATATATTTT
TRBJ2-5 | - | - | TRBV5-5 | CASGGFSPETQYF | TGTGCCAGCGGGGGATTTTCCCCAGAGACCCAGTACTTC
TRBJ2-5 | TRBD2 | - | TRBV7-8 | CASSPGRGRAKVTQYF | TGTGCCAGCAGCCCGGGGAGAGGGAGGGCGAAAGTAACCCAGTACTTC
TRBJ2-4 | - | - | TRBV2 | CASSSSQVQYF | TGTGCCAGCAGTAGTTCCCAGGTTCAGTACTTC
TRBJ2-1 | TRBD2 | few | TRBV7-7 | CASSSGLAGASEQFF | TGTGCTAGCAGCTCGGGACTAGCGGGAGCCAGTGAGCAGTTCTTC
TRBJ1-6 | - | - | TRBV6-5 | CASSYSGARSNSPLHF | TGTGCCAGCAGTTACTCCGGGGCTCGGAGTAATTCACCCCTCCACTTT
TRBJ1-1 | - | few | TRBV4-3 | CASSQNRDGEAFF | TGCGCCAGCAGCCAAAACCGGGACGGAGAAGCTTTCTTT
TRBJ2-7 | - | - | TRBV28 | CASSFRQAEHF | TGTGCCAGCAGTTTTAGACAGGCCGAGCACTTC
TRBJ2-1 | TRBD2 | - | TRBV4-1 | CASSQQDLMASGREQFF | TGCGCCAGCAGCCAGCAAGATCTAATGGCTAGCGGGAGGGAGCAGTTCTTC
TRBJ1-5 | - | - | TRBV28 | CASNLPGLNPLSNQPQHF | TGTGCCAGCAATCTGCCGGGGCTTAACCCTCTTAGCAATCAGCCCCAGCATTTT
TRBJ2-3 | TRBD2 | - | TRBV19 | CASSPRTSGSTDTQYF | TGTGCCAGTAGTCCTCGGACTAGCGGGAGCACAGATACGCAGTATTTT
TRBJ1-2 | - | few | TRBV6-5 | CASSYRRSRGGYTF | TGTGCCAGCAGTTACCGGCGGAGCAGAGGTGGCTACACCTTC
TRBJ1-6 | - | - | TRBV28 | CASANPKQGKGYNSPLHF | TGTGCCAGCGCCAACCCAAAACAGGGAAAGGGATATAATTCACCCCTCCACTTT
TRBJ2-4 | - | once | TRBV6-1 | CASSSPPLAVPIAKNIQYF | TGTGCCAGCAGTAGCCCTCCCCTGGCCGTACCAATAGCCAAAAACATTCAGTACTTC
TRBJ2-3 | TRBD2 | few | TRBV24-1 | CATSDQTGRDTDTQYF | TGTGCCACCAGTGATCAGACCGGGAGGGACACAGATACGCAGTATTTT
TRBJ2-7 | TRBD2 | few | TRBV4-3 | CASSQDLAGGSEQYF | TGCGCCAGCAGCCAAGATCTGGCGGGAGGTTCCGAGCAGTACTTC
TRBJ2-1 | - | - | TRBV15 | CATSRDVRNEQFF | TGTGCCACCAGCAGAGATGTAAGGAATGAGCAGTTCTTC
TRBJ1-1 | - | - | TRBV9 | CASSVGWTATEAFF | TGTGCCAGCAGCGTAGGTTGGACCGCCACTGAAGCTTTCTTT
TRBJ2-7 | TRBD1 | - | TRBV6-1 | CASRRQGAQDEQYF | TGTGCCAGCAGAAGACAGGGGGCGCAGGACGAGCAGTACTTC
TRBJ1-1 | - | few | TRBV7-9 | CASSFYRNTEAFF | TGTGCCAGCAGCTTTTATAGAAACACTGAAGCTTTCTTT
TRBJ2-2 | - | - | TRBV7-9 | CASRPRGPHTGELFF | TGTGCCAGCAGACCTAGAGGACCTCACACCGGGGAGCTGTTTTTT
TRBJ2-5 | - | few | TRBV6-2/TRBV6-3 | CASSYRLAGEETQYF | TGTGCCAGCAGTTACAGGTTGGCAGGGGAAGAGACCCAGTACTTC
TRBJ2-7 | - | - | TRBV28 | CASSFIRSIYEQYF | TGTGCCAGCAGTTTTATTAGAAGTATCTACGAGCAGTACTTC
TRBJ1-1 | - | few | TRBV20-1 | CSASFHPGTEAFF | TGCAGTGCTAGTTTTCATCCGGGCACTGAAGCTTTCTTT
TRBJ2-5 | TRBD2 | few | TRBV5-6 | CASSIGPSGTSYETQYF | TGTGCCAGCAGCATAGGCCCTTCCGGGACTAGCTACGAGACCCAGTACTTC
TRBJ2-4 | TRBD2 | - | TRBV6-1 | CASTLRLAGENIQYF | TGTGCCAGCACCTTACGCCTAGCGGGAGAAAACATTCAGTACTTC
TRBJ1-1 | - | - | TRBV20-1 | CSAGFMNTEAFF | TGCAGTGCTGGTTTCATGAACACTGAAGCTTTCTTT
TRBJ2-2 | TRBD1 | - | TRBV12-3/TRBV12-4 | CAGSPWTGGVTGELFF | TGTGCCGGCAGTCCCTGGACAGGGGGCGTCACCGGGGAGCTGTTTTTT
TRBJ1-1 | - | few | TRBV6-5 | CASSYTLREAFF | TGTGCCAGCAGTTACACGCTGAGGGAAGCTTTCTTT
TRBJ2-2 | - | medium-sized | TRBV6-4 | CASSNRDTGELFF | TGTGCCAGCAGTAACAGGGACACCGGGGAGCTGTTTTTT
TRBJ2-7 | TRBD2 | few | TRBV7-9 | CASSLGGTSGSYEQYF | TGTGCCAGCAGCTTAGGGGGGACTAGCGGGAGCTACGAGCAGTACTTC
TRBJ2-7 | TRBD1 | - | TRBV6-2/TRBV6-3 | CASSYPAGTGMGEQYF | TGTGCCAGCAGTTACCCCGCGGGGACAGGGATGGGAGAGCAGTACTTC
TRBJ2-1 | - | few | TRBV24-1 | CATSDSSRGGYNEQFF | TGTGCCACCAGTGATTCCAGCAGGGGCGGGTACAATGAGCAGTTCTTC